This T cell receptor (beta chain) derives from a study of T cells after yellow fever vaccination. The CDR3 totals 14 residues. CDR1 and CDR2 from the germline V gene are SGHKS and YYEKEE (reference sequence). V lost 4 bases and J lost 2, with 13 bases in between. TCRdb re-derived calls from the 5' RACE reads in MiXCR, one entry per CDR3 protein. The sample carries 300,000 to 450,000 distinct CDR3 sequences, 8% to 9.5% recorded once. Comments on this clonotype: Its antigen is unidentified.

Points from the study as a whole: On re-exposure, the response was weaker but peaked faster, at day 5 versus 15.

The clonotype comes from a man aged 18 to 29 who received the YFV17D yellow fever vaccine. V usage is TRBV5-5 and J usage is TRBJ2-7, with D perhaps assigned TRBD1 or TRBD2 (5 bases each). Material: PBMCs, obtained more than 35 days after the first yellow fever vaccination. The CDR3 DNA reads as TGTGCCAGCAGCCTCCCCAGAGGGGCCTACGAGCAGTACTTC. As protein: CASSLPRGAYEQYF. Supplemented by reference TRBV5-5 and TRBJ2-7, the full variable domain reads DAGVTQSPTHLIKTRGQQVTLRCSPISGHKSVSWYQQVLGQGPQFIFQYYEKEERGRGNFPDRFSARQFPNYSSELNVNALLLGDSALYLCASSLPRGAYEQYFGPGTRLTVT.